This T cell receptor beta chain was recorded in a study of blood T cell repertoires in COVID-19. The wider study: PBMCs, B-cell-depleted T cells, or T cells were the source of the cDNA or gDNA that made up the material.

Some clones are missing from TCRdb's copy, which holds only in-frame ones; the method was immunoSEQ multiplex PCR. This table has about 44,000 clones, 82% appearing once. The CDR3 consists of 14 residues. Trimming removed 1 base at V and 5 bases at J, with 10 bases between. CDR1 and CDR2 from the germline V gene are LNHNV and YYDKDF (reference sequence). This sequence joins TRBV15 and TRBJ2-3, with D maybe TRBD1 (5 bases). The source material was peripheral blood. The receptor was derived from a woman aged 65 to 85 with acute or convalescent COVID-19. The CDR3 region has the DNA TGTGCCACCAGCAGAGTAAGGGGCCAAGATACGCAGTATTTT. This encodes CATSRVRGQDTQYF. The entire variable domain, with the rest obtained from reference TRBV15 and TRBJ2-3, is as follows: DAMVIQNPRYQVTQFGKPVTLSCSQTLNHNVMYWYQQKSSQAPKLLFHYYDKDFNNEADTPDNFQSRRPNTSFCFLDIRSPGLGDTAMYLCATSRVRGQDTQYFGPGTRLTVL.